Described below is a single TCR beta chain sequence and its context. Its antigen is undetermined. This sample stems from a study of cytomegalovirus exposure and HLA in healthy donors. The CDR3 covers 13 residues. The germline V gene has CDR1 MDHEN and CDR2 SYDVKM. Trimming shortened V by 4 bases and J by 10 bases, and 16 bases separated the two germline ends. Study conclusions and caveats: With high specificity and sensitivity, the classifier reportedly diagnosed cytomegalovirus status.

The PCR ran on 60 Vbeta and 13 Jbeta primers. The assay was immunoSEQ multiplex PCR, and TCRdb's table has in-frame clones only and misses some. The profile covers fewer than 200,000 clones, with around 75% appearing a single time and 2.5% to 3% taken by the ten largest. The chain recombines TRBV28 with TRBJ1-2; no clear D. The TCR originated in a female donor in good health and CMV-seronegative. The material sequenced was PBMCs. The CDR3: CASSSHMTLTYTF. CDR3 sequence (DNA): TGTGCCAGCAGTTCGCACATGACTTTGACCTACACCTTC.